This section outlines one TCR beta chain sequence together with its context. CDR1 is MNHEY and CDR2 is SMNVEV in the germline V gene (reference sequence). CDR3 length equals 16 residues. Trimming shortened V by 0 bases and J by 8 bases, and 16 bases separated the two germline ends. The data stem from a study of blood T cell repertoires in COVID-19. Looking at the study overall: Spain, Italy and the United States supplied samples that represented acute and convalescent COVID-19. PBMCs, B-cell-depleted T cells, or T cells were the source of the cDNA or gDNA that made up the material.

Authors' analysis steps: Using reference gene primer amplification, nucleated cell counts were estimated. TCRdb's copy holds only in-frame clones and misses some; the assay was immunoSEQ multiplex PCR. V and J calls and clone size are given by that table; D and trimming were obtained from the DNA. The sample lists more than 120,000 clones; 70% to 90% were seen once. The specimen was peripheral blood. The chain joins TRBV27 to TRBJ1-4; D remains ambiguous. The sequence was collected from a human donor in a cohort sampled during active COVID-19. The CDR3 bases are TGTGCCAGCAGTTTATCGCCCTACAGCTCGGGGGAAAAACTGTTTTTT. This encodes CASSLSPYSSGEKLFF.